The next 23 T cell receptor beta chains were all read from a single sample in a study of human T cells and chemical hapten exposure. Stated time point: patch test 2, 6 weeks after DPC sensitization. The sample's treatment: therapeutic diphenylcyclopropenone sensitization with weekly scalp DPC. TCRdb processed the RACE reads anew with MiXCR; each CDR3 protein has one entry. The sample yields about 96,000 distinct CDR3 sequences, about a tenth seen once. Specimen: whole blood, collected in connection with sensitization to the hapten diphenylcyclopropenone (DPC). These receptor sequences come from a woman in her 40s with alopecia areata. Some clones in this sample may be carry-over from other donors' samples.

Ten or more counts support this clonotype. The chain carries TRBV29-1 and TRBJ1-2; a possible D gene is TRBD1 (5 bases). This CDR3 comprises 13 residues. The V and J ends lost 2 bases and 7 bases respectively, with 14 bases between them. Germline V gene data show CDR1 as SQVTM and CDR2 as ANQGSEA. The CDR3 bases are TGCAGCGTTGAAAGGCAGGGAGGATCTGGCTACACCTTC. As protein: CSVERQGGSGYTF.

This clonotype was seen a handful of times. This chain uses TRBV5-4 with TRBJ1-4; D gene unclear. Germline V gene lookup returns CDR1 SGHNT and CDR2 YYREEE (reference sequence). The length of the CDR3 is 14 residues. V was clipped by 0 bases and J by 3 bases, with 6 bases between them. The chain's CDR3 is CASSLGQPNEKLFF. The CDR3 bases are TGTGCCAGCAGCTTGGGCCAGCCTAATGAAAAACTGTTTTTT.

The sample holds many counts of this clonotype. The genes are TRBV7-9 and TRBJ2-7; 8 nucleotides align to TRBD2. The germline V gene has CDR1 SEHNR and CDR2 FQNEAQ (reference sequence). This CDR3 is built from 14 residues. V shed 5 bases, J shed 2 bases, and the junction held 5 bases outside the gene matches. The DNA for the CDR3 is TGTGCCAGCAGCCATACTAGCGGCACCTACGAGCAGTACTTC. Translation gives CASSHTSGTYEQYF.

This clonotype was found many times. The CDR3: CASSYLLSNNEQFF. Here the CDR3 DNA reads TGTGCCAGCAGTTATCTGCTTAGTAACAATGAGCAGTTCTTC. The chain combines TRBV6-5 with TRBJ2-1, with no clear D. The CDR3 totals 14 residues. V lost 3 bases and J 5 bases, leaving 11 bases between the germline ends. Germline V gene sequence: CDR1 MNHEY, CDR2 SVGAGI.

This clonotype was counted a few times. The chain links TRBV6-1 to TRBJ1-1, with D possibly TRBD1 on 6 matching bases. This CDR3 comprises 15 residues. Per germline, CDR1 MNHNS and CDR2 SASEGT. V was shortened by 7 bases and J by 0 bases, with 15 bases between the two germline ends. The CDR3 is CASNQGRFVNTEAFF. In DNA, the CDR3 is TGTGCCAGCAACCAGGGGCGATTTGTGAACACTGAAGCTTTCTTT.

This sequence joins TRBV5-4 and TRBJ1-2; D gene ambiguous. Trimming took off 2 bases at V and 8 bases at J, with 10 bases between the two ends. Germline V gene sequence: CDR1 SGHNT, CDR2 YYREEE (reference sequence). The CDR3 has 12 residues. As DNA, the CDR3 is TGTGCCAGCAGCTTTACTGCCGGCGGCTACACCTTC. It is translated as CASSFTAGGYTF. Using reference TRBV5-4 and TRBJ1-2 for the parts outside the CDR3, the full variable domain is ETGVTQSPTHLIKTRGQQVTLRCSSQSGHNTVSWYQQALGQGPQFIFQYYREEENGRGNFPPRFSGLQFPNYSSELNVNALELDDSALYLCASSFTAGGYTFGSGTRLTVV.

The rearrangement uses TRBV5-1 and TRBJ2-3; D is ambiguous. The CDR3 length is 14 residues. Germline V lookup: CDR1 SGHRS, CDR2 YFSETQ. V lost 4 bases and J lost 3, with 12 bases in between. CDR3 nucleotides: TGCGCCAGCAGCCCCCAAGGGATGACAGATACGCAGTATTTT. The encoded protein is CASSPQGMTDTQYF. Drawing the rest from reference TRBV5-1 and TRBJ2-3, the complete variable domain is KAGVTQTPRYLIKTRGQQVTLSCSPISGHRSVSWYQQTPGQGLQFLFEYFSETQRNKGNFPGRFSGRQFSNSRSEMNVSTLELGDSALYLCASSPQGMTDTQYFGPGTRLTVL.

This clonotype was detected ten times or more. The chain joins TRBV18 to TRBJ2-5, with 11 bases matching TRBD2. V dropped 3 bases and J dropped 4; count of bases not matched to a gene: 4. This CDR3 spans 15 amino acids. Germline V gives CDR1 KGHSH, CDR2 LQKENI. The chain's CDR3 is CASSPLGLAGETQYF. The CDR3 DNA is TGTGCCAGCTCACCCCTAGGACTAGCGGGAGAGACCCAGTACTTC.

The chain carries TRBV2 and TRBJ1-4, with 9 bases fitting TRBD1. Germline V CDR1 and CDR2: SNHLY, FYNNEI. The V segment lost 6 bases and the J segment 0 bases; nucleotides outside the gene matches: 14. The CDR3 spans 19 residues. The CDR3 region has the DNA TGTGCCAGCAGCCTTCTTGACAGGGGGGGACCTGCAACTAATGAAAAACTGTTTTTT. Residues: CASSLLDRGGPATNEKLFF.

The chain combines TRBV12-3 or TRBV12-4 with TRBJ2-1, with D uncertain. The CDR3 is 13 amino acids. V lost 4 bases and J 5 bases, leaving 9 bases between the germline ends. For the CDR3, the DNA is TGTGCCAGCAGTTCTCGGGCGGACAATGAGCAGTTCTTC. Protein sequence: CASSSRADNEQFF.

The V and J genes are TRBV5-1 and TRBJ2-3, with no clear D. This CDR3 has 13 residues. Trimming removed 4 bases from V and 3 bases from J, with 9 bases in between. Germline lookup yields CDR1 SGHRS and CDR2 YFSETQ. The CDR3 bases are TGCGCCAGCAGCCCACTACCTACAGATACGCAGTATTTT. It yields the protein CASSPLPTDTQYF.

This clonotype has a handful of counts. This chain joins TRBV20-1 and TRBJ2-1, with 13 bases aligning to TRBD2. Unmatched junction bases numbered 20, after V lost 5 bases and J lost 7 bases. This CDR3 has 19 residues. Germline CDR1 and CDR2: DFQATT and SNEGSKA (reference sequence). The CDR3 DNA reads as TGCAGTGCTGGGGGCCTAGACTCGCGCGGGACTAGCGGGACGAATGAGCAGTTCTTC. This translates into CSAGGLDSRGTSGTNEQFF.

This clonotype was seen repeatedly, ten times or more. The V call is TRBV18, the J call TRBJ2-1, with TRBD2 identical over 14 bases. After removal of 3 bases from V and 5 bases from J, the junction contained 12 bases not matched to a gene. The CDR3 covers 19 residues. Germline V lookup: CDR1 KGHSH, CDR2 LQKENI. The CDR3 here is CASSPPQTSGRAFNNEQFF. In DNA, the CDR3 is TGTGCCAGCTCACCGCCTCAGACTAGCGGGAGGGCCTTCAACAATGAGCAGTTCTTC.

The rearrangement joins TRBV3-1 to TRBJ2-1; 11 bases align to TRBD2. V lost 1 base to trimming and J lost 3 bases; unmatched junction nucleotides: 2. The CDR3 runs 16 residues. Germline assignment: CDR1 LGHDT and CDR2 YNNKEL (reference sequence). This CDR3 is CASSQGGTSGYNEQFF. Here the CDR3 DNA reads TGTGCCAGCAGCCAAGGTGGGACTAGCGGCTACAATGAGCAGTTCTTC.

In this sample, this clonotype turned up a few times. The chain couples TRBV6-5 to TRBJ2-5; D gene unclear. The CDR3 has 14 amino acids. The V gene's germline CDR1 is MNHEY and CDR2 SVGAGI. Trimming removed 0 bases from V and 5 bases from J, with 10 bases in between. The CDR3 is CASSYSSFYETQYF. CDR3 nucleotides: TGTGCCAGCAGTTACTCTAGTTTTTATGAGACCCAGTACTTC.

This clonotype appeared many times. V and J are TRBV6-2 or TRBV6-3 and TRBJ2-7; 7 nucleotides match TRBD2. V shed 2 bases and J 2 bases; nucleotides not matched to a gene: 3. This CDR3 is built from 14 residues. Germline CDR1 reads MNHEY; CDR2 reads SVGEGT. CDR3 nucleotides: TGTGCCAGCAGTTACCTCGGACTAGCCTACGAGCAGTACTTC. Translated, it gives CASSYLGLAYEQYF.

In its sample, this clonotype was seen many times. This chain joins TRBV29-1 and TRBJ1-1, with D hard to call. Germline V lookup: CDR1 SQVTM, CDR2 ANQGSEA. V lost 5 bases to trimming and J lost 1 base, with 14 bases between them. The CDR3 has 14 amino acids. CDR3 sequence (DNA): TGCAGCGTTAAGCCCCTTAGCGGGAACACTGAAGCTTTCTTT. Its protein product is CSVKPLSGNTEAFF.

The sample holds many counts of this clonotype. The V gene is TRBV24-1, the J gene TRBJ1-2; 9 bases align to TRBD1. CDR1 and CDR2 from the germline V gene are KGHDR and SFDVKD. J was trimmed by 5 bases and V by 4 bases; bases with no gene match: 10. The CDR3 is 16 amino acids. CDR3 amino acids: CATSDPTGTGLYGYTF. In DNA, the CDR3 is TGTGCCACCAGTGACCCCACCGGGACAGGGTTGTATGGCTACACCTTC.

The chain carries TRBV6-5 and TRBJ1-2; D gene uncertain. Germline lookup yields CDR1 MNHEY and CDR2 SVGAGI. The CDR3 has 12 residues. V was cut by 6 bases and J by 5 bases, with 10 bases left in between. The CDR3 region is CASRGQKYGYTF. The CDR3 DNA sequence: TGTGCCAGCAGGGGTCAGAAGTATGGCTACACCTTC.

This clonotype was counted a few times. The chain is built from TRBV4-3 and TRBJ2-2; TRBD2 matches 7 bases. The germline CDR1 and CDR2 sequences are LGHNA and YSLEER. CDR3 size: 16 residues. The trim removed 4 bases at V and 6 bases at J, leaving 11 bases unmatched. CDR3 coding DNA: TGCGCCAGCAGCCGACGGACTAGTGGAGTCGCCGGGGAGCTGTTTTTT. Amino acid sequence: CASSRRTSGVAGELFF.

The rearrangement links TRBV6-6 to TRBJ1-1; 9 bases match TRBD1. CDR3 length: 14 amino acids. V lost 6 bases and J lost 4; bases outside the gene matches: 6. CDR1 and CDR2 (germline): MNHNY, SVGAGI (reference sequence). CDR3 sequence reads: CASRPQGAVTEAFF. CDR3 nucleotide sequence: TGTGCCAGCAGGCCACAGGGGGCGGTCACTGAAGCTTTCTTT.

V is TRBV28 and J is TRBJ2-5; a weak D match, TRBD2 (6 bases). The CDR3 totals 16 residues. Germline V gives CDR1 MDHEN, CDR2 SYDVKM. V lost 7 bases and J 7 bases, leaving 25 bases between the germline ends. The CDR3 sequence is CASTFQGIAGIGTQYF. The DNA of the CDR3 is TGTGCCAGCACATTCCAGGGAATCGCGGGGATTGGGACCCAGTACTTC. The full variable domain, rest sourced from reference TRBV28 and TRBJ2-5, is DVKVTQSSRYLVKRTGEKVFLECVQDMDHENMFWYRQDPGLGLRLIYFSYDVKMKEKGDIPEGYSVSREKKERFSLILESASTNQTSMYLCASTFQGIAGIGTQYFGPGTRLLVL.

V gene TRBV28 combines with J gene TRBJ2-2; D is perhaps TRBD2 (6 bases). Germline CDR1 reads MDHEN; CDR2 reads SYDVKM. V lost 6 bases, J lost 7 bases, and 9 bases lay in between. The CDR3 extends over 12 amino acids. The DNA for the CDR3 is TGTGCCAGCAGCCCTAGCGTCGGGGAGCTGTTTTTT. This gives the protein CASSPSVGELFF.